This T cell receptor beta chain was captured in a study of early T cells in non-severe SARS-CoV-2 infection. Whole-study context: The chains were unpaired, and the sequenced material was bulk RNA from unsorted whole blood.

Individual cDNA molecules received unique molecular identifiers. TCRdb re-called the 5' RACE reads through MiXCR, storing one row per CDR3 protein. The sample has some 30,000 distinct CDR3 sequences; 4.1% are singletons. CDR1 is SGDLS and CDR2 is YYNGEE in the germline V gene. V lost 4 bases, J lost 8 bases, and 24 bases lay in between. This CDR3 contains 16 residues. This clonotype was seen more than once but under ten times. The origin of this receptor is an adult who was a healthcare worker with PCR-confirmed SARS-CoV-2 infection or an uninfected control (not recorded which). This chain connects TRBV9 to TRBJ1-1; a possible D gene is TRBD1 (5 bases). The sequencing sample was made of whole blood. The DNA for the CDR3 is TGTGCCAGCAGCCCCCTAGGGAAGGGGATGACGTCAGAAGCTTTCTTT. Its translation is CASSPLGKGMTSEAFF.